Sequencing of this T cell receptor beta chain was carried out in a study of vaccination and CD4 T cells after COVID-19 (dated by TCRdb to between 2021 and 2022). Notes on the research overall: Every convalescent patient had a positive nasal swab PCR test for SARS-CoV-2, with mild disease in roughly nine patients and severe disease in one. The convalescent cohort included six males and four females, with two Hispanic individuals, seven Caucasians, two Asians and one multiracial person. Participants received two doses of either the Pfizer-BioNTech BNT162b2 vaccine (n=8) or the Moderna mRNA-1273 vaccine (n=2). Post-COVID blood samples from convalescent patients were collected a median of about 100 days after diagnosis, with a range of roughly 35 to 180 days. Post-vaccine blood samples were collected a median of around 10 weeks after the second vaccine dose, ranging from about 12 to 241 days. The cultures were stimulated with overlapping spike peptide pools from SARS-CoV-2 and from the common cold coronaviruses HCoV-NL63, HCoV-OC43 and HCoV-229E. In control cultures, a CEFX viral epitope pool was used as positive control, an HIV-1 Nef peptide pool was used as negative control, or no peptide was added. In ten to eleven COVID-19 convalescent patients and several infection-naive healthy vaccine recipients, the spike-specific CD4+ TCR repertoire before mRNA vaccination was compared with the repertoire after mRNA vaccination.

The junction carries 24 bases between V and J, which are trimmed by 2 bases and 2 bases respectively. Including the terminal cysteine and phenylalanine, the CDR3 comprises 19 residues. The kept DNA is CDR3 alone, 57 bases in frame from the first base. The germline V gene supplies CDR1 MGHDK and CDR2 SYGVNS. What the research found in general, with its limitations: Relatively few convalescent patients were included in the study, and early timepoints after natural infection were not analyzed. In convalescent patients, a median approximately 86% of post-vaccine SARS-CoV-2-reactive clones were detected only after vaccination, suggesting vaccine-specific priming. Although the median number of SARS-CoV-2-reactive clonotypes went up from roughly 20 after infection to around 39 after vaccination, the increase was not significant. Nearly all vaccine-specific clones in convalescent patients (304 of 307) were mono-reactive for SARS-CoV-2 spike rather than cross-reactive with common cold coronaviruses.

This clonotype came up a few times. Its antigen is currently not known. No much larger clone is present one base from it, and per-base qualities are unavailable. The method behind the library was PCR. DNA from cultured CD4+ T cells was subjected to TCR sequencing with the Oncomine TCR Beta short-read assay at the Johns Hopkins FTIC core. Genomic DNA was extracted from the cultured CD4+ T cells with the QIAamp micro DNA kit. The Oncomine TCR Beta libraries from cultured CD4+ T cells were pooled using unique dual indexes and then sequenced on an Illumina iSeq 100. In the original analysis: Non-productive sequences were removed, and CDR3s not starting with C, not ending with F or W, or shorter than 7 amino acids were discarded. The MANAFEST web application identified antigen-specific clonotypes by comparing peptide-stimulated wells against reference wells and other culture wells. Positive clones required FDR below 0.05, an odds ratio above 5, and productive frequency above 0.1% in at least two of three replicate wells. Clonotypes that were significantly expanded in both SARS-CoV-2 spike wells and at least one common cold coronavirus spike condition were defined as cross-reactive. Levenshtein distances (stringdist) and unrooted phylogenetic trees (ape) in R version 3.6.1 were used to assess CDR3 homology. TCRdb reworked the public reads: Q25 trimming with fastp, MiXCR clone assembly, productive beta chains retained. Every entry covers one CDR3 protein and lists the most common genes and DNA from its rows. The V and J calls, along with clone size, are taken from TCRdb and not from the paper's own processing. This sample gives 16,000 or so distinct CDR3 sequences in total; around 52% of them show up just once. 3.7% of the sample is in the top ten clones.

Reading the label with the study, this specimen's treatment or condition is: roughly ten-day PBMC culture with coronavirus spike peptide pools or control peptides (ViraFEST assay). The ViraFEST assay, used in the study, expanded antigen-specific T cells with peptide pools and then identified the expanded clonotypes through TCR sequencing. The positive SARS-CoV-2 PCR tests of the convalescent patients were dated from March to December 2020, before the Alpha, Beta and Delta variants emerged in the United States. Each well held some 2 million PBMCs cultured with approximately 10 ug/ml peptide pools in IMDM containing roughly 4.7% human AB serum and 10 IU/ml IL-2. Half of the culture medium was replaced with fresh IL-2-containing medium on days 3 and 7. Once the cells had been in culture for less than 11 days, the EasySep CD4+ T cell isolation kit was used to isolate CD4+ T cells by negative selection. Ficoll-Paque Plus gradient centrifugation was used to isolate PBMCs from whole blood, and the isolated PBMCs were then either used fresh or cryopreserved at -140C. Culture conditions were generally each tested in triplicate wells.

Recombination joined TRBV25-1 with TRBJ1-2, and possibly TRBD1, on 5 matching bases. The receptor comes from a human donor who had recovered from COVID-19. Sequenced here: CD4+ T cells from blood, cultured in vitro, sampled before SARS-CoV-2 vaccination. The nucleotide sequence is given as TGTGCCAGCAGTGAAAGGGGAATGTTGGGGCACAGTTCAAACTATGGCTACACCTTC. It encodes CASSERGMLGHSSNYGYTF.